Following are 11 T cell receptor beta chains from one sample sequenced in a study of blood T cell repertoires in COVID-19 (dated by TCRdb to the early 2020s). The library was produced with the immunoSEQ multiplex PCR assay. Drawn from immuneACCESS, this table holds only the in-frame rearrangements with V and J called that TCRdb kept. Clones are partly lost; checked studies trace under half to an unresolved V gene and leave the rest unexplained. In this sample the table shows some 15,000 clones, approximately 90% of which occur a single time. The ten top clones hold approximately 12% of the sample. The source material was peripheral blood. The receptor source for this set is a human donor in a cohort sampled during active COVID-19.

The rearrangement joins TRBV19 to TRBJ1-1; D call uncertain. This CDR3 comprises 12 residues. The germline CDR1 and CDR2 sequences are LNHDA and SQIVND (reference sequence). V was pared by 4 bases and J by 5 bases, with 8 bases between. CDR3 region: CASSSGWTEAFF. DNA of the CDR3: TGTGCCAGTAGTAGCGGGTGGACTGAAGCTTTCTTT.

The J gene is TRBJ2-2, the V gene TRBV5-8; 9 bases match TRBD1. The CDR3 consists of 16 residues. Germline CDR1 reads SGHTS; CDR2 reads YDEGEE. V trimming: 0 bases; J trimming: 5 bases; junction bases outside the gene matches: 5. CDR3 in DNA: TGTGCCAGCAGCTTGGGACAGGGGGGAAGGACCGGGGAGCTGTTTTTT. Translating gives CASSLGQGGRTGELFF.

By share, this clone counts as medium-sized. The genes are TRBV28 and TRBJ1-5; the D gene is possibly TRBD1 (6 bases). The germline V gene has CDR1 MDHEN and CDR2 SYDVKM. V was trimmed by 7 bases and J by 6 bases, leaving 19 bases between them. There are 15 residues in the CDR3. The CDR3 spells CASTLGLGASQPQHF. DNA of the CDR3: TGTGCCAGCACCTTAGGCTTGGGGGCGAGTCAGCCCCAGCATTTT.

The J gene is TRBJ1-2, the V gene TRBV24-1; no clear D. Trimming left V 6 bases short and J 5 bases short, with 9 bases between. In germline, CDR1 is KGHDR, CDR2 SFDVKD. The CDR3 extends over 12 amino acids. CDR3 nucleotides: TGTGCCACCAGTATGGGAGGATATGGCTACACCTTC. Amino acids: CATSMGGYGYTF.

The chain has TRBV12-3 or TRBV12-4 and TRBJ2-3; 10 bases line up with TRBD2. The CDR3 spans 12 residues. Unmatched junction bases numbered 5, after V lost 4 bases and J lost 13 bases. The CDR3 DNA reads TGTGCCAGCAGTTCCACCGGGACTAGCGAGTATTTT. It specifies CASSSTGTSEYF.

The chain joins TRBV27 to TRBJ2-7, with D possibly TRBD2 on 5 matching bases. CDR1 is MNHEY, CDR2 SMNVEV, per germline (reference sequence). The CDR3 spans 12 residues. V lost 5 bases and J 5 bases, leaving 10 bases between the germline ends. The DNA of the CDR3 is TGTGCCAGCAGTGCGCGGGCGCACGAGCAGTACTTC. Protein: CASSARAHEQYF.

The chain has TRBV19 and TRBJ2-1, with 11 positions matching TRBD2. Germline-derived CDR1 and CDR2 are LNHDA and SQIVND (reference sequence). The CDR3 spans 15 residues. V shed 6 bases and J 8 bases; nucleotides not matched to a gene: 9. The CDR3, as DNA: TGTGCCAGTAGGCAACTAGCGGGGGATAGAGATGAGCAGTTCTTC. Its translation: CASRQLAGDRDEQFF.

The CDR3, as DNA: TGTGCCAGTAGTATGTGGTTGGGAGGGGGGCCTAACACCGGGGAGCTGTTTTTT. Translated: CASSMWLGGGPNTGELFF. The chain uses TRBV19 and TRBJ2-2; D perhaps matches TRBD2 (7 bases). V was clipped by 3 bases and J by 2 bases, with 19 bases between them. The CDR3 has 18 residues. In germline, CDR1 is LNHDA, CDR2 SQIVND (reference sequence).

The rearrangement links TRBV3-1 (or the pseudogene TRBV3-2) to TRBJ2-1; TRBD2 agrees at 7 bases. With V trimmed by 1 base and J by 3 bases, 3 bases remained unmatched. Per germline, CDR1 LGHDT and CDR2 YNNKEL (reference sequence). CDR3 size: 15 residues. CDR3 in amino acids: CASSQVSGVYNEQFF. CDR3 nucleotides: TGTGCCAGCAGCCAAGTGAGCGGGGTCTACAATGAGCAGTTCTTC.

The rearrangement joins TRBV7-3 to TRBJ2-1, with 8 bases identical to TRBD2. With V trimmed by 5 bases and J by 4 bases, 13 bases remained unmatched. The CDR3 runs to 17 residues. CDR1 is SGHTA and CDR2 is FQGTGA in the germline V gene. In nucleotides, the CDR3 is TGTGCCAGCAGCCGCCGCGGTGCGGGGGGCCCATACAATGAGCAGTTCTTC. This sequence encodes CASSRRGAGGPYNEQFF.

This rearrangement joins TRBV4-1 to TRBJ1-1; D gene uncertain. The CDR3 has 14 amino acids. With 3 bases removed from V and 9 bases from J, the gap between germline ends came to 17 bases. CDR1 and CDR2 from the germline V gene are MGHRA and YSYEKL. In DNA form, the CDR3 reads TGCGCCAGCAGCCAGTTCGAACGGGCTAGCCAAGCTTTCTTT. Amino acids: CASSQFERASQAFF.